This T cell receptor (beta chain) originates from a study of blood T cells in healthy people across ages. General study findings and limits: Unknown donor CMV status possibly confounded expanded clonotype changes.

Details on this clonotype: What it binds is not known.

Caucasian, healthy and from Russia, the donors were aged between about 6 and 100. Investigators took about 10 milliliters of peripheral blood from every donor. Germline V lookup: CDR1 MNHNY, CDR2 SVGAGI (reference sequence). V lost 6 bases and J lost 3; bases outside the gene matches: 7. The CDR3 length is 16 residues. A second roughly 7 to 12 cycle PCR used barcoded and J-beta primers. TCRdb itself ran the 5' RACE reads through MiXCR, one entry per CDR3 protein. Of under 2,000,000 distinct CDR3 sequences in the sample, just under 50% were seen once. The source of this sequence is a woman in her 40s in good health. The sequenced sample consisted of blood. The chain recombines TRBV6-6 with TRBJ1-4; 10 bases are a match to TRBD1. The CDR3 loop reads CASRQGQGISNEKLFF. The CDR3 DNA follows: TGTGCCAGCAGGCAGGGACAGGGGATTTCTAATGAAAAACTGTTTTTT.